Described below is a single TCR beta chain sequence and its context. What it binds is not known. These data originate in a study of cytomegalovirus exposure and HLA in healthy donors. V trimming: 4 bases; J trimming: 3 bases; junction bases outside the gene matches: 15. CDR3 length: 17 residues. Germline V lookup: CDR1 GTSNPN, CDR2 SVGIG (reference sequence). PCR primers comprised 60 Vbeta and 13 Jbeta primers. Data came from immunoSEQ multiplex PCR; TCRdb stores just in-frame clones and leaves some out. This sample has fewer than 200,000 clones; 70% to 80% occur once, and the top ten carry around 1.9%. Regarding the study as a whole: For cytomegalovirus status, the classifier reportedly gave diagnoses with high specificity and sensitivity. V- and J-gene trimming of TCR beta was linked (in a later analysis) to a missense DCLRE1C variant.

What was sequenced was PBMCs. V is TRBV30 and J is TRBJ2-3, with 8 bases fitting TRBD2. This clonotype was sampled from a man aged 35 to 55 in good health and CMV-seronegative. The CDR3 bases are TGTGCCTGGAAACCCCTGGGCACTAGCGGAGTAACAGATACGCAGTATTTT. Its protein is CAWKPLGTSGVTDTQYF.